These 9 T cell receptor beta chains were sequenced from one sample in a study of T cells in Graves' hyperthyroidism and ophthalmopathy. TCR beta CDR3 sequences were amplified from RNA transcripts. The study used the HTBI primer set for a first-round RT-PCR of the TCR CDR3. Using its own MiXCR run on the multiplex PCR reads, TCRdb lists one record per CDR3 protein. The data hold hundreds of thousands of distinct CDR3 sequences, with roughly 15% observed a single time. Input material: blood. These TCRs come from a woman in her 50s with Graves' ophthalmopathy.

The chain links TRBV29-1 to TRBJ2-2; D is possibly TRBD2 (6 bases). Germline V CDR1 and CDR2: SQVTM, ANQGSEA. Trimming pared 3 bases from V and 5 bases from J, leaving 13 bases between. The CDR3 extends over 14 amino acids. CDR3: CSVEGLTRTGELFF. CDR3 coding DNA: TGCAGCGTTGAGGGACTTACTAGGACCGGGGAGCTGTTTTTT.

This clonotype appeared a single time. Germline is not matched at one junction end, which may reflect a read error. This chain connects TRBV6-4 to TRBJ1-2, with a tentative D call TRBD1 (5 bases). CDR1 is MRHNA, CDR2 SNTAGT, per germline. The CDR3 totals 14 residues. CDR3 region: CASSYSDSGYGYTF. DNA for the CDR3: TGTGCCAGCAGTTACTCCGACAGTGGTTATGGCTACACCTTC.

This clonotype was seen at least ten times. V usage is TRBV28 and J usage is TRBJ2-2; D gene uncertain. Germline V gene sequence: CDR1 MDHEN, CDR2 SYDVKM. V was pared by 3 bases and J by 4 bases, with 6 bases between. The CDR3 is 13 amino acids. CDR3 bases: TGTGCCAGCAGTTTGTTGCTCACCGGGGAGCTGTTTTTT. Protein sequence: CASSLLLTGELFF.

V gene TRBV12-3 or TRBV12-4 combines with J gene TRBJ2-7; 9 bases line up with TRBD2. This CDR3 has 14 residues. Trimming took 7 bases from V and 0 from J; bases not matched to a gene: 4. DNA of the CDR3: TGTGCCAGCACCCTAGCGGGATCCTCCTACGAGCAGTACTTC. It codes for CASTLAGSSYEQYF.

In its sample, this clonotype was seen many times. This chain joins TRBV7-2 and TRBJ2-7; a weak D match, TRBD2 (6 bases). Trimming took off 1 base at V and 6 bases at J, with 16 bases between the two ends. Germline V gene sequence: CDR1 SGHTA, CDR2 FQGNSA. The CDR3 is made up of 15 amino acids. The CDR3 sequence: CASSLGPGVSAEQYF. The CDR3 DNA reads TGTGCCAGCAGCTTAGGTCCGGGGGTCTCAGCCGAGCAGTACTTC.

V gene TRBV2 combines with J gene TRBJ2-3; possibly TRBD2 for D (5 bases). CDR3 size: 13 residues. Germline V gene data show CDR1 as SNHLY and CDR2 as FYNNEI. V shed 7 bases and J shed 6 bases, with 14 bases lying between them. DNA of the CDR3: TGTGCCAGCACCGGACTGACGAGGGATACGCAGTATTTT. Its translation: CASTGLTRDTQYF.

This clonotype was found many times. This chain joins TRBV12-3 or TRBV12-4 and TRBJ2-7; 7 bases map to TRBD2. This CDR3 has 15 amino acids. V gave up 6 bases and J gave up 4 bases; unmatched junction bases: 12. CDR3 sequence reads: CASSRRGLDRYEQYF. CDR3 bases: TGTGCCAGCAGCCGACGCGGACTAGATCGTTACGAGCAGTACTTC.

This clonotype was counted at least ten times. The chain joins TRBV7-2 to TRBJ2-1; D gene ambiguous. Germline lookup yields CDR1 SGHTA and CDR2 FQGNSA. V was cut by 0 bases and J by 8 bases, with 11 bases left in between. There are 14 residues in the CDR3. The CDR3 DNA follows: TGTGCCAGCAGCTTAGCTGGGCCAGGATATGAGCAGTTCTTC. Amino acids: CASSLAGPGYEQFF.

This clonotype was counted a few times. The chain joins TRBV10-3 to TRBJ2-7; D uncertain. CDR1 ENHRY and CDR2 SYGVKD come from the germline V gene. V lost 6 bases and J 0 bases, leaving 9 bases between the germline ends. The CDR3 runs 13 residues. CDR3 nucleotide sequence: TGTGCCATCAGGGACCTGAGCTCCTACGAGCAGTACTTC. It specifies CAIRDLSSYEQYF.